The subject of this entry is one T cell receptor beta chain. Its antigen is not identified. The data derive from a study of shared clonotypes between healthy human individuals. Study observations and caveats: Sorted-subset samples were not fully sequenced, rarefaction indicated. Donor scarcity curtailed the genetic and exposure-history diversity represented herein.

The CDR3 runs 15 residues. Trimming removed 0 bases at V and 7 bases at J, with 11 bases between. The germline CDR1 and CDR2 sequences are SGHRS and YFSETQ. Clones were read by immunoSEQ multiplex PCR, and TCRdb kept only the in-frame ones, dropping some. Here the sample spans millions of clones, just over 90% being singletons. Those who donated, Caucasian adults without exception, all lived in Nashville, Tennessee. The study separated CD4+ cells into CD45RA+ naive and CD45RA-negative memory subsets. What was sequenced was naive CD4+ T cells sorted from blood. Subset indicated: CD45RA+ positively selected. The chain couples TRBV5-1 to TRBJ1-6; possible D gene TRBD1, 5 bases. The TCR sequence derives from a man aged 18 to 30 in good health. The CDR3 region has the DNA TGCGCCAGCAGCTTGGCCCAGGGCCCAAATTCACCCCTCCACTTT. Protein product: CASSLAQGPNSPLHF.